Below are 27 T cell receptor beta chains sequenced from a single sample in a study of neoadjuvant nivolumab and ipilimumab in lung cancer. Data came from immunoSEQ multiplex PCR; TCRdb stores just in-frame clones and leaves some out. The table has about 12,000 clones, 90% to 97% seen once. The source was peripheral blood, collected after neoadjuvant nivolumab, alone or with ipilimumab, at or shortly before surgery. The receptors stem from an adult with non-small cell lung cancer.

This rearrangement joins TRBV7-6 to TRBJ2-1, with 9 bases identical to TRBD2. From germline, CDR1 is SGHVS and CDR2 FNYEAQ. The CDR3 totals 15 residues. V shed 3 bases, J shed 9 bases, and the junction held 9 bases outside the gene matches. The CDR3 DNA is TGTGCCAGCAGCTTTAAGGCTAGCGGGATGGGTGAGCAGTTCTTC. Translating gives CASSFKASGMGEQFF. Full variable domain (remainder filled in from reference TRBV7-6 and TRBJ2-1): GAGVSQSPRYKVTKRGQDVALRCDPISGHVSLYWYRQALGQGPEFLTYFNYEAQQDKSGLPNDRFSAERPEGSISTLTIQRTEQRDSAMYRCASSFKASGMGEQFFGPGTRLTVL.

This clone was picked up a small number of times. V usage is TRBV7-2 and J usage is TRBJ2-7; the D call may be TRBD1 or TRBD2 (5 bases each). There are 14 residues in the CDR3. Germline assignment: CDR1 SGHTA and CDR2 FQGNSA. Trimming stripped 1 base from V and 0 bases from J, with 7 bases between. The CDR3 spells CASSLGGTSYEQYF. CDR3 coding DNA: TGTGCCAGCAGCTTAGGAGGGACCTCCTACGAGCAGTACTTC.

The J gene is TRBJ1-1, the V gene TRBV2; 8 bases align to TRBD1. The CDR3 runs to 15 residues. The junction had 8 bases not matched to a gene; V was cut back by 7 bases and J by 1 base. Germline CDR1 SNHLY, CDR2 FYNNEI. The CDR3 DNA is TGTGCCAGCACCCGACCCGACAGGGGGAACACTGAAGCTTTCTTT. Translation: CASTRPDRGNTEAFF.

This chain uses TRBV6-1 with TRBJ2-3; D may be TRBD1 (5 bases). Germline assignment: CDR1 MNHNS and CDR2 SASEGT. Trimming cost V 2 bases and J 1 base, with 10 bases left between them. The CDR3 is 15 amino acids. DNA of the CDR3: TGTGCCAGCAGTGAACGGGTAGGGGGCACAGATACGCAGTATTTT. Its protein product is CASSERVGGTDTQYF.

The chain carries TRBV19 and TRBJ1-3; D is uncertain. Per germline, CDR1 LNHDA and CDR2 SQIVND (reference sequence). The CDR3 is 16 amino acids. V was pared by 7 bases and J by 6 bases, with 22 bases between. CDR3 protein: CASTGSNVGLANTIYF. The CDR3 DNA reads TGTGCCAGTACCGGTAGTAATGTGGGCCTGGCAAACACCATATATTTT. Complete variable domain (other parts from reference TRBV19 and TRBJ1-3): DGGITQSPKYLFRKEGQNVTLSCEQNLNHDAMYWYRQDPGQGLRLIYYSQIVNDFQKGDIAEGYSVSREKKESFPLTVTSAQKNPTAFYLCASTGSNVGLANTIYFGEGSWLTVV.

The chain is built from TRBV7-3 and TRBJ2-3; 8 bases are shared with TRBD2. This CDR3 spans 14 amino acids. Germline V lookup: CDR1 SGHTA, CDR2 FQGTGA. Unmatched junction bases numbered 5, after V lost 3 bases and J lost 6 bases. The CDR3 nucleotides are TGTGCCAGCAGCTTCGGGACTAGTAGGGATACGCAGTATTTT. This gives the protein CASSFGTSRDTQYF.

The gene calls are TRBV6-1 and TRBJ2-2; D might be TRBD2 (5 bases). The CDR3 runs 15 residues. The V and J ends lost 0 bases and 3 bases respectively, with 8 bases between them. Germline CDR1 reads MNHNS; CDR2 reads SASEGT. The CDR3, as DNA: TGTGCCAGCAGTGAAGCTTCGGGGTACACCGGGGAGCTGTTTTTT. Amino acid sequence: CASSEASGYTGELFF.

The CDR3 coding sequence is TGTGCCAGCAGCTTGGCGTGGTTGTCCTTAGCCAAAAACATTCAGTACTTC. Translation gives CASSLAWLSLAKNIQYF. V usage is TRBV5-8 and J usage is TRBJ2-4; D not resolved. The ends were cut back, 0 bases at V and 0 bases at J, with 13 bases in the middle. The CDR3 has 17 amino acids. Germline CDR1 SGHTS, CDR2 YDEGEE.

V is TRBV5-4 and J is TRBJ1-4; 8 bases fit TRBD1. Looked up from germline, CDR1 is SGHNT and CDR2 is YYREEE (reference sequence). The CDR3 sequence is 15 residues long. V dropped 3 bases and J dropped 3; count of bases not matched to a gene: 4. The CDR3 loop reads CASSSQGESNEKLFF. In DNA form, the CDR3 reads TGTGCCAGCAGCTCACAGGGGGAGTCTAATGAAAAACTGTTTTTT. Full variable domain (outside the CDR3, taken from reference TRBV5-4 and TRBJ1-4): ETGVTQSPTHLIKTRGQQVTLRCSSQSGHNTVSWYQQALGQGPQFIFQYYREEENGRGNFPPRFSGLQFPNYSSELNVNALELDDSALYLCASSSQGESNEKLFFGSGTQLSVL.

This clone was seen just once. The gene calls are TRBV11-2 and TRBJ2-5, with D unclear. Germline V CDR1 and CDR2: SGHAT, FQNNGV. V lost 1 base and J lost 2, with 2 bases in between. The CDR3 covers 12 residues. CDR3 region: CASSLAQETQYF. The DNA of the CDR3 is TGTGCCAGCAGCTTAGCGCAAGAGACCCAGTACTTC.

J is TRBJ1-2 and V is TRBV6-1; a possible D gene is TRBD1 (5 bases). The CDR3 is 15 amino acids. CDR1 and CDR2 from the germline V gene are MNHNS and SASEGT. V was clipped by 7 bases and J by 0 bases, with 15 bases between them. In DNA form, the CDR3 reads TGTGCCAGCACTCCGCGATCAGGGTCTAACTATGGCTACACCTTC. Its protein product is CASTPRSGSNYGYTF.

The chain has TRBV30 and TRBJ1-5; maybe TRBD1 (6 bases). Trimming stripped 2 bases from V and 5 bases from J, with 16 bases between. CDR3 length: 15 amino acids. Germline V CDR1 and CDR2: GTSNPN, SVGIG (reference sequence). The CDR3 sequence is CAWSSGTPSYQPQHF. In nucleotides, the CDR3 is TGTGCCTGGAGTTCCGGGACACCGTCTTATCAGCCCCAGCATTTT.

The rearrangement uses TRBV5-1 and TRBJ1-1; 7 positions match TRBD1. The germline CDR1 and CDR2 sequences are SGHRS and YFSETQ. The CDR3 covers 15 residues. The V gene end was trimmed by 4 bases and the J gene end by 6 bases; junction bases not matched to a gene: 12. The CDR3 protein is CASSPTQTGIPEAFF. As DNA, the CDR3 is TGCGCCAGCAGCCCCACCCAGACAGGGATCCCTGAAGCTTTCTTT.

This clone was observed a single time. The chain recombines TRBV11-2 with TRBJ1-1; D is perhaps TRBD1 (6 bases). CDR1 is SGHAT, CDR2 FQNNGV, per germline. Trimming stripped 1 base from V and 4 bases from J, with 10 bases between. The CDR3 has 14 amino acids. The CDR3 protein is CASSLAQGTTEAFF. The CDR3, as DNA: TGTGCCAGCAGCTTAGCTCAGGGGACCACTGAAGCTTTCTTT. Full variable domain (missing parts from reference TRBV11-2 and TRBJ1-1): EAGVAQSPRYKIIEKRQSVAFWCNPISGHATLYWYQQILGQGPKLLIQFQNNGVVDDSQLPKDRFSAERLKGVDSTLKIQPAKLEDSAVYLCASSLAQGTTEAFFGQGTRLTVV.

The chain recombines TRBV7-9 with TRBJ2-7; D might be TRBD2 (5 bases). Germline V gives CDR1 SEHNR, CDR2 FQNEAQ (reference sequence). Deletions cut 5 bases from V and 0 bases from J, with 17 bases between. CDR3 length: 16 residues. Here the CDR3 DNA reads TGTGCCAGCAGCGCGGACTGGACGAGGAGCTCCTACGAGCAGTACTTC. Translation gives CASSADWTRSSYEQYF.

The chain uses TRBV9 and TRBJ2-2, with D possibly matching TRBD2 (5 bases). The CDR3 totals 12 residues. Germline CDR1 is SGDLS and CDR2 is YYNGEE. The ends were cut back, 4 bases at V and 7 bases at J, with 8 bases in the middle. The CDR3 is CASSREGGELFF. The CDR3 DNA is TGTGCCAGCAGCCGGGAAGGCGGGGAGCTGTTTTTT.

This clone occurred once. The V gene is TRBV10-3, the J gene TRBJ1-1; 8 positions match TRBD1. The CDR3 extends over 16 amino acids. V was pared by 1 base and J by 0 bases, with 4 bases of the junction left unmatched. CDR1 is ENHRY, CDR2 SYGVKD, per germline. Written as DNA, the CDR3 is TGTGCCATCAGTGAGTTCCAGACAGGGGTGAACACTGAAGCTTTCTTT. Translating it yields CAISEFQTGVNTEAFF.

The chain joins TRBV29-1 to TRBJ2-1; TRBD2 aligns across 7 bases. The CDR3 is 15 amino acids. CDR1 is SQVTM, CDR2 ANQGSEA, per germline. The V gene end was trimmed by 4 bases and the J gene end by 3 bases; junction bases not matched to a gene: 9. CDR3 region: CSVAPGASGYNEQFF. The DNA for the CDR3 is TGCAGCGTTGCCCCCGGGGCTAGCGGCTACAATGAGCAGTTCTTC.

V usage is TRBV5-1 and J usage is TRBJ2-5; 8 nucleotides match TRBD1. Germline values: CDR1 SGHRS, CDR2 YFSETQ. CDR3 length: 15 amino acids. V lost 1 base to trimming and J lost 5 bases; unmatched junction nucleotides: 7. As DNA, the CDR3 is TGCGCCAGCAGCTTGATTCCAGGGGGCGGGGAGACCCAGTACTTC. Protein: CASSLIPGGGETQYF.

The rearrangement joins TRBV5-4 to TRBJ2-7, with 10 bases aligning to TRBD2. There are 17 residues in the CDR3. Trimming removed 5 bases from V and 4 bases from J; junction bases left unmatched: 15. Germline-derived CDR1 and CDR2 are SGHNT and YYREEE (reference sequence). The CDR3 bases are TGTGCCAGCAGTCCGTCAGTCCTAGCGGGAGAGGCTTACGAGCAGTACTTC. This sequence encodes CASSPSVLAGEAYEQYF.

The genes are TRBV5-4 and TRBJ2-3, with D perhaps being TRBD1 or TRBD2 (6 bases each). Trimming cost V 1 base and J 4 bases, with 13 bases left between them. The CDR3 sequence is 15 residues long. Germline V gene lookup returns CDR1 SGHNT and CDR2 YYREEE (reference sequence). The CDR3 bases are TGTGCCAGCAGCTTGTATGGGGGGCTAGCAGATACGCAGTATTTT. It translates to CASSLYGGLADTQYF. The whole variable domain, remainder taken from reference TRBV5-4 and TRBJ2-3, is ETGVTQSPTHLIKTRGQQVTLRCSSQSGHNTVSWYQQALGQGPQFIFQYYREEENGRGNFPPRFSGLQFPNYSSELNVNALELDDSALYLCASSLYGGLADTQYFGPGTRLTVL.

The rearrangement joins TRBV30 to TRBJ2-7, with TRBD2 matching 14 bases. The germline V gene has CDR1 GTSNPN and CDR2 SVGIG (reference sequence). CDR3 size: 15 residues. Trimming at V came to 5 bases and at J to 7 bases, leaving 10 bases not matched to a gene. The CDR3 region has the DNA TGTGCCTGGGCGCCAGGACTAGCGGGGGGTCAGGAGCAGTACTTC. Translation gives CAWAPGLAGGQEQYF. Full variable domain (outside the CDR3, taken from reference TRBV30 and TRBJ2-7): SQTIHQWPATLVQPVGSPLSLECTVEGTSNPNLYWYRQAAGRGLQLLFYSVGIGQISSEVPQNLSASRPQDRQFILSSKKLLLSDSGFYLCAWAPGLAGGQEQYFGPGTRLTVT.

The chain employs TRBV5-1 and TRBJ1-2, with D possibly being TRBD1 (5 bases). Trimming cost V 4 bases and J 5 bases, with 9 bases left between them. CDR1 is SGHRS and CDR2 is YFSETQ in the germline V gene. This CDR3 has 12 residues. CDR3 DNA sequence: TGCGCCAGCAGCCCGGGACTTTATGGCTACACCTTC. It codes for CASSPGLYGYTF.

This clone was detected a few times. The V gene is TRBV2, the J gene TRBJ2-7; TRBD1 matches 10 bases. The junction had 4 bases not matched to a gene; V was cut back by 6 bases and J by 5 bases. Per the germline V gene, CDR1 is SNHLY and CDR2 is FYNNEI. The CDR3 length is 13 residues. CDR3 amino acids: CASRTGGADEQYF. CDR3 coding DNA: TGTGCCAGCAGGACAGGGGGCGCGGACGAGCAGTACTTC.

This chain connects TRBV7-2 to TRBJ2-7; D possibly corresponds to TRBD1 (6 bases). The V gene lost 4 bases and the J gene lost 0 bases, with 13 bases spanning the gap. Germline V CDR1 and CDR2: SGHTA, FQGNSA. This CDR3 has 15 residues. The CDR3 bases are TGTGCCAGCAGCTCCTTGACAGGCAGCTCCTACGAGCAGTACTTC. This encodes CASSSLTGSSYEQYF. Based on the CDR3 plus reference TRBV7-2 and TRBJ2-7, the full variable domain is GAGVSQSPSNKVTEKGKDVELRCDPISGHTALYWYRQSLGQGLEFLIYFQGNSAPDKSGLPSDRFSAERTGGSVSTLTIQRTQQEDSAVYLCASSSLTGSSYEQYFGPGTRLTVT.

The chain is built from TRBV18 and TRBJ1-2, with 9 bases lining up with TRBD1. The CDR3 spans 17 residues. The germline gives CDR1 KGHSH, CDR2 LQKENI. V lost 2 bases and J lost 5; bases outside the gene matches: 12. CDR3 nucleotides: TGTGCCAGCTCACCATGGGGACAGGGAGAGGGAATATATGGCTACACCTTC. The encoded protein is CASSPWGQGEGIYGYTF.

The V gene is TRBV6-5, the J gene TRBJ2-2; 7 nucleotides agree with TRBD2. V lost 9 bases, J lost 0 bases, and 1 base stayed unmatched. The CDR3 covers 13 residues. Germline V CDR1 and CDR2: MNHEY, SVGAGI. In DNA form, the CDR3 reads TGTGCCAGTGGGACTACGAACACCGGGGAGCTGTTTTTT. It specifies CASGTTNTGELFF.